This TCR beta chain appears in the sequencing data of a study of blood T cells in healthy people across ages. Study background: T cells yielded about one barcoded beta molecule per two cells through template switching.

For the second PCR, which ran for roughly 6 to 12 cycles, a sample-barcoded 5' primer and a J-beta primer mix were used. From the 5' RACE reads, TCRdb called clonotypes with MiXCR, one entry per CDR3 protein. This table has approximately 1.5 million distinct CDR3 sequences, 35% to 45% appearing once. A word on this clonotype: Its antigen remains unknown.

The CDR3 covers 14 residues. Findings and caveats of the study: Fewer expanded clones and more diversity marked long-lived versus aged donors.

V is TRBV12-3 or TRBV12-4 and J is TRBJ2-4, with D perhaps being TRBD1 or TRBD2 (5 bases each). The better agreement between TRBJ2-7 and the DNA end casts doubt on the J call. This clonotype originated in a woman in her late teens or twenties in good health. The sequencing sample was made of blood. CDR3 bases: TGTGCCAGCAGTCAGGGATGGGACGCCTACGAGCAGTACTTC. This sequence encodes CASSQGWDAYEQYF.